This T cell receptor beta chain was observed in a study of cytomegalovirus exposure and HLA in healthy donors. In the study overall: A preliminary data release comprised roughly 80 million unique TCRs obtained from HLA-typed donors. Study findings and constraints: A few CMV-associated chains were confirmed in vitro to be specific for CMV antigens.

Primers for the PCR totalled 60 Vbeta and 13 Jbeta. Per the authors' pipeline: A later analysis counted approximately 88 million unique TCR beta chains, around 11 million shared. Here immunoSEQ multiplex PCR was the method, and the copy in TCRdb shows in-frame clones only, minus some. D and trimming were read from the DNA, whereas the V and J calls and clone size are those reported in that table. The sample holds 140,000 to 150,000 clones, over 60% seen once. CDR1 and CDR2 from the germline V gene are SGHAT and FQNNGV. The CDR3 is made up of 14 amino acids. V shed 1 base, J shed 3 bases, and the junction held 1 base outside the gene matches. Comments on this clone: Its antigen is still unknown.

This TCR was recovered from a man aged 40-50 years in good health and CMV-seropositive. The chain has TRBV11-2 and TRBJ2-3; 7 bases fit TRBD1. Sequencing was carried out using PBMCs. The CDR3 region has the DNA TGTGCCAGCAGCTTAGGGACAGGTACAGATACGCAGTATTTT. Amino acid sequence: CASSLGTGTDTQYF.